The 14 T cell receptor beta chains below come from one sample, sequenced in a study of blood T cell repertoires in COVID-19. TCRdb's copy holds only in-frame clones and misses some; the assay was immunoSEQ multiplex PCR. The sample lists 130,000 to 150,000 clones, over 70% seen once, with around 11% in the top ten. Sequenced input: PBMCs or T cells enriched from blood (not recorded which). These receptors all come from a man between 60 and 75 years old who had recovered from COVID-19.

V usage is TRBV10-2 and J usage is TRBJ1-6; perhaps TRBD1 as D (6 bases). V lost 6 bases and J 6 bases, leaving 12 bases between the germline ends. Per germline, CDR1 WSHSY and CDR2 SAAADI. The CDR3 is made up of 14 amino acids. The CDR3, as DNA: TGCGCCAGCAGAAATACAGGGACTAATTCACCCCTCCACTTT. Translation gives CASRNTGTNSPLHF.

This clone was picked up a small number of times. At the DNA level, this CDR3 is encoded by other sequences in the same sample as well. The CDR3 sequence: CASSQAGQGGYGYTF. CDR3 coding DNA: TGCGCCAGCAGCCAAGCAGGACAGGGAGGCTATGGCTACACCTTC. This chain joins TRBV4-1 and TRBJ1-2, with 8 bases aligning to TRBD1. This CDR3 is built from 15 residues. V gave up 1 base and J gave up 4 bases; unmatched junction bases: 5. Germline loops: CDR1 MGHRA, CDR2 YSYEKL.

The CDR3 coding sequence is TGTGCCAGCAGCTTGTCGCCAGGGGGCACTGTCAATCAGCCCCAGCATTTT. It encodes CASSLSPGGTVNQPQHF. The chain carries TRBV5-5 and TRBJ1-5; TRBD1 matches at 8 bases. Looked up from germline, CDR1 is SGHKS and CDR2 is YYEKEE (reference sequence). J lost 3 bases, V lost 1 base, and 9 bases had no gene match. The CDR3 is 17 residues long.

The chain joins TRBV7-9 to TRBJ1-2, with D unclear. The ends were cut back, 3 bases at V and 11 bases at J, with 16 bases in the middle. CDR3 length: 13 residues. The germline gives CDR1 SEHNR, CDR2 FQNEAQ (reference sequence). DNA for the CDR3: TGTGCCAGCAGCTTCAACGGGGTTCAATGGTACACCTTC. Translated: CASSFNGVQWYTF.

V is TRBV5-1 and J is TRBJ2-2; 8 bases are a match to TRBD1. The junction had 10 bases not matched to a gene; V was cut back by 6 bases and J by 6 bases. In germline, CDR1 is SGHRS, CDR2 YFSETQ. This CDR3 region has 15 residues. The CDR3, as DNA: TGCGCCAGCACCTCCCCAGGGGGCTTGGCCGGGGAGCTGTTTTTT. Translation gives CASTSPGGLAGELFF. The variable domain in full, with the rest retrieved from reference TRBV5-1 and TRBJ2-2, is KAGVTQTPRYLIKTRGQQVTLSCSPISGHRSVSWYQQTPGQGLQFLFEYFSETQRNKGNFPGRFSGRQFSNSRSEMNVSTLELGDSALYLCASTSPGGLAGELFFGEGSRLTVL.

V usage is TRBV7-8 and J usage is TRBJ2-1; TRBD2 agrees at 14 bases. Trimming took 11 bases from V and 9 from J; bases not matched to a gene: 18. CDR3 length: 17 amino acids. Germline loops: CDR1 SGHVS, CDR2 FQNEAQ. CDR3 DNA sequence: TGTGCCCTTAGCCAAAGTGGGACTAGCGGGAGCAGTGGTGAGCAGTTCTTC. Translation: CALSQSGTSGSSGEQFF.

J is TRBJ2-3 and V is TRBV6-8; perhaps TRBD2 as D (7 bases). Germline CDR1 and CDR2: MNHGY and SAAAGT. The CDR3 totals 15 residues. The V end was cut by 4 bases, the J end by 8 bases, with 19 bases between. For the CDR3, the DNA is TGTGCCAGCAGTTTGCGCGGGAGAGGAGGGGGTACGCAGTATTTT. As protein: CASSLRGRGGGTQYF.

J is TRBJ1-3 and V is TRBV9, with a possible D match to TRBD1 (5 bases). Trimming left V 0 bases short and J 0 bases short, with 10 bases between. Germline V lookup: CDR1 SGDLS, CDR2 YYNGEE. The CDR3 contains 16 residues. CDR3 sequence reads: CASSVVARVSGNTIYF. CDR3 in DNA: TGTGCCAGCAGCGTAGTGGCCAGGGTCTCTGGAAACACCATATATTTT.

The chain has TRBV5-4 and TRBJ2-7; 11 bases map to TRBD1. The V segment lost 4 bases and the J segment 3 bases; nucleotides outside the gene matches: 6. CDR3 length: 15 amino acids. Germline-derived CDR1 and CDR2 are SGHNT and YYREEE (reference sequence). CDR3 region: CASSGGQGVFYEQYF. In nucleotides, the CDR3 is TGTGCCAGCAGCGGGGGACAGGGGGTTTTCTACGAGCAGTACTTC.

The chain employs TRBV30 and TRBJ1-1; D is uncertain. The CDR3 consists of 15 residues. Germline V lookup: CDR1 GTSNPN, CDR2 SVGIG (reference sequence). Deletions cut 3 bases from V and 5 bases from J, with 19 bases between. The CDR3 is CAWSPKVGPRTEAFF. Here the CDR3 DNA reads TGTGCCTGGAGCCCAAAGGTGGGCCCCCGTACTGAAGCTTTCTTT.

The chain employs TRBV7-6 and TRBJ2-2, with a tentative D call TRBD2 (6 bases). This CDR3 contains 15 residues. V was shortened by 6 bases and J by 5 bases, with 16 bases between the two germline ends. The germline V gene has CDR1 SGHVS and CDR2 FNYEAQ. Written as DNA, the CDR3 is TGTGCCAGCAGTCAGAGGCGGGGTGGGACCGGGGAGCTGTTTTTT. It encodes CASSQRRGGTGELFF.

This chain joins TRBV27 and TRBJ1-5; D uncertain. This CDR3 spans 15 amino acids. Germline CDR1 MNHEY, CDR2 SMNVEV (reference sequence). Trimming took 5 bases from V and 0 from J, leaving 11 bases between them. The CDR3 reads CASSSTDYSNQPQHF. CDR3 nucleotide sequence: TGTGCCAGCAGTAGCACAGACTATAGCAATCAGCCCCAGCATTTT.

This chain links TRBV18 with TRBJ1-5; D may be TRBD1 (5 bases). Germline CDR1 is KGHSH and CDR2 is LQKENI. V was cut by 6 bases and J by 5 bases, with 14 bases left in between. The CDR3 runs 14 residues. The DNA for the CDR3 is TGTGCCAGCTCCCCAACACCGGGGGATCAGCCCCAGCATTTT. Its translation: CASSPTPGDQPQHF.

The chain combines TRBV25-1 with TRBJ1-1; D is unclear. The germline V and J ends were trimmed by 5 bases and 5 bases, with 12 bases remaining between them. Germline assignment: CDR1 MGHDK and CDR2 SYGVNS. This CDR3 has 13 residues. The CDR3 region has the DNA TGTGCCAGCAGTCCACAGTCGGAAACTGAAGCTTTCTTT. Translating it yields CASSPQSETEAFF.